Listed below are T cell receptor beta chains from one sample, sequenced in a study of shared clonotypes between healthy human individuals. The data were produced by immunoSEQ multiplex PCR, yet TCRdb's version contains in-frame clones alone and is incomplete. The top ten hold roughly 0.4% of the sample, which has about 1.5 million clones, 95% to 99% seen once. Sample: naive CD4+ T cells sorted from blood. Every receptor here comes from a man aged 25-40 years in good health. CDR3s include the opening cysteine and the closing phenylalanine or tryptophan. Fields, in order: CDR3 length, D gene, V gene, J gene, CDR3 DNA, CDR3 protein. A D gene is named only where the DNA matches it firmly.

cdr3_length: 16; d_call: TRBD2; v_call: TRBV18; j_call: TRBJ2-1; cdr3_nt: TGTGCCAGCTCACCCAGAAGGACTAGCGGAGACAATGAGCAGTTCTTC; cdr3_aa: CASSPRRTSGDNEQFF
cdr3_length: 13; d_call: TRBD2; v_call: TRBV29-1; j_call: TRBJ2-1; cdr3_nt: TGCAGCGGCGGACTAGCGGCCTACAATGAGCAGTTCTTC; cdr3_aa: CSGGLAAYNEQFF
cdr3_length: 15; d_call: TRBD2; v_call: TRBV2; j_call: TRBJ2-7; cdr3_nt: TGTGCCAGCAGTACCCGGACTAGCGGGAGCTACGAGCAGTACTTC; cdr3_aa: CASSTRTSGSYEQYF
cdr3_length: 14; d_call: NA; v_call: TRBV6-5; j_call: TRBJ2-5; cdr3_nt: TGTGCCAGCAGTTACTCGAGATTACTAGAGACCCAGTACTTC; cdr3_aa: CASSYSRLLETQYF
cdr3_length: 16; d_call: TRBD1; v_call: TRBV7-2; j_call: TRBJ2-1; cdr3_nt: TGTGCCAGCAGCCCCGTCGGGGACAGAACATACAATGAGCAGTTCTTC; cdr3_aa: CASSPVGDRTYNEQFF
cdr3_length: 13; d_call: NA; v_call: TRBV9; j_call: TRBJ1-2; cdr3_nt: TGTGCCAGCAGCCGACCGGGCCACTATGGCTACACCTTC; cdr3_aa: CASSRPGHYGYTF
cdr3_length: 16; d_call: NA; v_call: TRBV15; j_call: TRBJ2-7; cdr3_nt: TGTGCCACCAGCAGAGAGGAGACGGGGGTGGGCTACGAGCAGTACTTC; cdr3_aa: CATSREETGVGYEQYF
cdr3_length: 14; d_call: NA; v_call: TRBV5-6; j_call: TRBJ2-7; cdr3_nt: TGTGCCAGCAGCTTATGGGCAGACTCCTACGAGCAGTACTTC; cdr3_aa: CASSLWADSYEQYF
cdr3_length: 15; d_call: NA; v_call: TRBV25-1; j_call: TRBJ1-5; cdr3_nt: TGTGCCAGCAGTGACTCTCGAGGATATAATCAGCCCCAGCATTTT; cdr3_aa: CASSDSRGYNQPQHF
cdr3_length: 14; d_call: NA; v_call: TRBV11-1; j_call: TRBJ1-2; cdr3_nt: TGTGCCATCAAAAGGTCCGGATTGGAGGGGGGCTACACCTTC; cdr3_aa: CAIKRSGLEGGYTF